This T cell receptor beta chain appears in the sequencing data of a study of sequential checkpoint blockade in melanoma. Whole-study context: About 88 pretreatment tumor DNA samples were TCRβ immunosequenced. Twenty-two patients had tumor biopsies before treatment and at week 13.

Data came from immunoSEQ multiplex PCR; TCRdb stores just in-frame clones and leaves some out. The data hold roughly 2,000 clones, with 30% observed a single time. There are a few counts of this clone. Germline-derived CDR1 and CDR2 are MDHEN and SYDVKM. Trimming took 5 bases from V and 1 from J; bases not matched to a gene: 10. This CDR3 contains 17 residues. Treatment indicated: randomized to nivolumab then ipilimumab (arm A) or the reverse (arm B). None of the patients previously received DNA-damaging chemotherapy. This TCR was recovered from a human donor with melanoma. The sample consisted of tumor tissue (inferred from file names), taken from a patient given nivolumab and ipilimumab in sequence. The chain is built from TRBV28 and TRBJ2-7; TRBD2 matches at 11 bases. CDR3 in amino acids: CASSLGLAGGLSYEQYF. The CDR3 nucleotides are TGTGCCAGCAGTCTGGGCCTAGCGGGGGGCCTTTCCTACGAGCAGTACTTC.